The 15 T cell receptor beta chains listed next were all sequenced from one sample in a study of early T cells in non-severe SARS-CoV-2 infection. TCRdb redid the calling of the 5' RACE reads with MiXCR, one entry per CDR3 protein. The sample records some 70,000 distinct CDR3 sequences, less than 9.5% being singletons. Sequencing was carried out using whole blood. The receptors come from an adult who was a healthcare worker with PCR-confirmed SARS-CoV-2 infection or an uninfected control (not recorded which).

This chain joins TRBV6-1 and TRBJ1-1; the D is unclear. Per germline, CDR1 MNHNS and CDR2 SASEGT. V lost 3 bases and J 1 base, leaving 15 bases between the germline ends. The CDR3 consists of 16 residues. The chain's CDR3 is CASSEAPTLTNTEAFF. As DNA, the CDR3 is TGTGCCAGCAGTGAGGCTCCGACACTGACGAACACTGAAGCTTTCTTT.

This clonotype has a handful of counts. J is TRBJ1-1 and V is TRBV29-1; TRBD1 is a possible D gene (5 bases). The V gene's germline CDR1 is SQVTM and CDR2 ANQGSEA. The V end was cut by 7 bases, the J end by 0 bases, with 12 bases between. This CDR3 region has 13 residues. CDR3 residues: CSGRGVMNTEAFF. The CDR3 bases are TGCAGCGGTCGGGGGGTCATGAACACTGAAGCTTTCTTT.

The V call is TRBV6-4, the J call TRBJ1-4; a weak D match, TRBD1 (5 bases). Trimming took off 0 bases at V and 3 bases at J, with 8 bases between the two ends. CDR1 MRHNA and CDR2 SNTAGT come from the germline V gene. The length of the CDR3 is 15 residues. CDR3 protein: CASSDSGAPNEKLFF. Here the CDR3 DNA reads TGTGCCAGCAGTGACTCCGGGGCTCCTAATGAAAAACTGTTTTTT.

This clonotype came up a few times. The gene calls are TRBV10-1 and TRBJ2-7, with a possible D match to TRBD1 (6 bases). The CDR3 has 12 residues. Per germline, CDR1 WNHNN and CDR2 SYGVQD (reference sequence). The V end lost 6 bases, the J end lost 7 bases, and 13 bases lay between the germline ends. The DNA for the CDR3 is TGCGCCAGCAGCCCTGGACAGCTAGAGCAGTACTTC. Amino acids: CASSPGQLEQYF.

This clonotype was observed at least ten times. The genes are TRBV11-2 and TRBJ2-3, with TRBD2 matching 10 bases. This CDR3 comprises 15 residues. Trimming removed 0 bases from V and 9 bases from J; junction bases left unmatched: 6. The germline gives CDR1 SGHAT, CDR2 FQNNGV. The CDR3 reads CASSLDGAGGPTQYF. In DNA form, the CDR3 reads TGTGCCAGCAGCTTAGATGGAGCGGGAGGGCCCACGCAGTATTTT.

This clonotype was recorded a few times. The chain carries TRBV7-9 and TRBJ2-3; D is perhaps TRBD2 (5 bases). Trimming removed 5 bases from V and 2 bases from J, with 17 bases in between. Germline CDR1 reads SEHNR; CDR2 reads FQNEAQ (reference sequence). This CDR3 comprises 16 residues. Here the CDR3 DNA reads TGTGCCAGCAGCCGTCTCCAGGAGCGGTCCACAGATACGCAGTATTTT. Amino acid sequence: CASSRLQERSTDTQYF.

The chain combines TRBV20-1 with TRBJ2-1, with D possibly TRBD2 on 5 matching bases. The length of the CDR3 is 16 residues. Germline V lookup: CDR1 DFQATT, CDR2 SNEGSKA (reference sequence). Trimming took 0 bases from V and 10 from J, leaving 22 bases between them. CDR3 nucleotides: TGCAGTGCTAGAGACTACGCACCGGGAAAAGCGTGGGAGCAGTTCTTC. Translation gives CSARDYAPGKAWEQFF.

In DNA, the CDR3 is TGTGCCAGCAGCCAAGTATGGCAGACTATTAGCACAGATACGCAGTATTTT. Encoded protein: CASSQVWQTISTDTQYF. This sequence joins TRBV3-1 and TRBJ2-3; D is perhaps TRBD2 (5 bases). V was trimmed by 1 base and J by 0 bases, leaving 14 bases between them. The germline V gene has CDR1 LGHDT and CDR2 YNNKEL (reference sequence). The CDR3 sequence is 17 residues long.

The chain carries TRBV30 and TRBJ2-7; D is uncertain. The CDR3 runs 14 residues. In germline, CDR1 is GTSNPN, CDR2 SVGIG (reference sequence). V lost 6 bases and J 1 base, leaving 16 bases between the germline ends. In nucleotides, the CDR3 is TGTGCCTGCCCAACGGCCGGTGGGTCCTACGAGCAGTACTTC. Protein sequence: CACPTAGGSYEQYF. The whole variable domain, filled in from reference TRBV30 and TRBJ2-7, reads SQTIHQWPATLVQPVGSPLSLECTVEGTSNPNLYWYRQAAGRGLQLLFYSVGIGQISSEVPQNLSASRPQDRQFILSSKKLLLSDSGFYLCACPTAGGSYEQYFGPGTRLTVT.

This clonotype was detected ten times or more. The CDR3 coding sequence is TGTGCCAGCAGCTTACCGCTCCGAGCGACGACGGACCCTCGCACAGATACGCAGTATTTT. Its translation is CASSLPLRATTDPRTDTQYF. This sequence joins TRBV7-9 and TRBJ2-3; no reliable D call. CDR3 length: 20 amino acids. V lost 2 bases and J lost 1, with 25 bases in between. Germline-derived CDR1 and CDR2 are SEHNR and FQNEAQ (reference sequence). Full variable domain (missing parts from reference TRBV7-9 and TRBJ2-3): DTGVSQNPRHKITKRGQNVTFRCDPISEHNRLYWYRQTLGQGPEFLTYFQNEAQLEKSRLLSDRFSAERPKGSFSTLEIQRTEQGDSAMYLCASSLPLRATTDPRTDTQYFGPGTRLTVL.

V is TRBV27 and J is TRBJ2-3; no definite D call. The CDR3 contains 12 residues. The V end was cut by 6 bases, the J end by 3 bases, with 7 bases between. Germline CDR1 and CDR2: MNHEY and SMNVEV (reference sequence). The chain's CDR3 is CASRKTTDTQYF. The CDR3 DNA sequence: TGTGCCAGCAGGAAGACAACAGATACGCAGTATTTT.

The CDR3 is CASSLAPSGSISDTQYF. DNA for the CDR3: TGTGCCAGCAGCTTAGCGCCTAGCGGGAGCATTTCAGATACGCAGTATTTT. This chain joins TRBV7-8 and TRBJ2-3, with 10 bases fitting TRBD2. Germline V CDR1 and CDR2: SGHVS, FQNEAQ. Trimming at V came to 0 bases and at J to 4 bases, leaving 7 bases not matched to a gene. This CDR3 contains 17 residues. The whole variable domain, remainder taken from reference TRBV7-8 and TRBJ2-3, is GAGVSQSPRYKVAKRGQDVALRCDPISGHVSLFWYQQALGQGPEFLTYFQNEAQLDKSGLPSDRFFAERPEGSVSTLKIQRTQQEDSAVYLCASSLAPSGSISDTQYFGPGTRLTVL.

This chain uses TRBV20-1 with TRBJ1-6; D may be TRBD1 (5 bases). CDR1 is DFQATT, CDR2 SNEGSKA, per germline (reference sequence). Trimming stripped 3 bases from V and 9 bases from J, with 15 bases between. This CDR3 is 14 amino acids long. The CDR3 loop is CSASISGWSSPLHF. CDR3 nucleotide sequence: TGCAGTGCTAGTATCTCAGGGTGGAGTTCACCCCTCCACTTT.

The chain links TRBV18 to TRBJ2-5, with D perhaps matching TRBD2 (5 bases). CDR3 size: 14 residues. Trimming pared 0 bases from V and 5 bases from J, leaving 10 bases between. From germline, CDR1 is KGHSH and CDR2 LQKENI. The CDR3 region is CASSPPEAVETQYF. The CDR3 DNA follows: TGTGCCAGCTCACCACCGGAAGCGGTGGAGACCCAGTACTTC.

This clonotype was seen a few times. The chain is built from TRBV9 and TRBJ2-1; 7 nucleotides agree with TRBD2. The CDR3 runs to 15 residues. The ends lost 4 bases at V and 7 bases at J; junction bases unmatched: 11. Germline CDR1 SGDLS, CDR2 YYNGEE. In DNA form, the CDR3 reads TGTGCCAGCAGCCCCTCCGCGGGAGAGTCGAATGAGCAGTTCTTC. Translated, it gives CASSPSAGESNEQFF.